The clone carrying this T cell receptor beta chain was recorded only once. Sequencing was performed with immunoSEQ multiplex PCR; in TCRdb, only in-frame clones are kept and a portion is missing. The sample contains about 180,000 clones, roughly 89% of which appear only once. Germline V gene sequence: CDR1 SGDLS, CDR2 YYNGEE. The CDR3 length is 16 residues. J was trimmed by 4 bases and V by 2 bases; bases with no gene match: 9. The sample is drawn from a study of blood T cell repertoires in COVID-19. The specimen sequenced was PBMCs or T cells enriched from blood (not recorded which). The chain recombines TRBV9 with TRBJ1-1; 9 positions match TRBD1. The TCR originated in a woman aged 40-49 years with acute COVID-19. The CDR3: CASSVGPGQGVTEAFF. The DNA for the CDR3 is TGTGCCAGCAGCGTCGGACCGGGACAGGGAGTCACTGAAGCTTTCTTT. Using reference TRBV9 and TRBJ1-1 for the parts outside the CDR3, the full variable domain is DSGVTQTPKHLITATGQRVTLRCSPRSGDLSVYWYQQSLDQGLQFLIQYYNGEERAKGNILERFSAQQFPDLHSELNLSSLELGDSALYFCASSVGPGQGVTEAFFGQGTRLTVV.